This T cell receptor beta chain appears in the sequencing data of a study of blood T cell repertoires in COVID-19. Study context: Sample material is recorded as cDNA or gDNA derived from T cells, B-cell-depleted T cells, or PBMCs.

As processed by the authors: Estimates of nucleated cell counts were drawn from the amplification of reference gene primers. Sequencing used immunoSEQ multiplex PCR; TCRdb keeps in-frame clones, though not all of them. V, J and clone size were drawn from that table, and D and trimming were deduced from the DNA. Of under 250,000 clones detected, 81% appear once; the ten largest clones hold 8% to 9.5%. The germline V gene has CDR1 MDHEN and CDR2 SYDVKM. The CDR3 consists of 14 residues. Trimming pared 1 base from V and 7 bases from J, leaving 11 bases between. The source of this sequence is a woman aged 50 to 60 with acute COVID-19. The chain couples TRBV28 to TRBJ2-1, with D possibly being TRBD2 (6 bases). Material for sequencing was PBMCs or T cells enriched from blood (not recorded which). The CDR3: CASSLFVGGNEQFF. For the CDR3, the DNA is TGTGCCAGCAGTTTATTCGTAGGAGGGAATGAGCAGTTCTTC.